The sequence of this T cell receptor (beta chain) was determined in a study of T cell responses to AZD1222 COVID-19 vaccine. Study outcomes and limitations: Within unmutated variant regions lay the reported targets of nearly half of spike-specific TCRs. Spike-specific TCR depth and breadth grew after two AZD1222 doses. Only a handful of AZD1222 recipients, six or seven in all, had baseline seropositivity. The donors showed a predominance of white British ancestry and of females, with possible underestimation of clonal diversity.

As to this clone: Its target is not known.

In germline, CDR1 is MGHDK, CDR2 SYGVNS. Trimming left V 4 bases short and J 1 base short, with 10 bases between. This CDR3 spans 14 amino acids. Assay used: immunoSEQ multiplex PCR; TCRdb lists only in-frame clones, some missing. The sample yields about 140,000 clones, 80% to 95% seen once. The sequences come from peripheral blood, collected on day 0 of AZD1222 vaccination. The TCR was taken from an adult in good health. The chain is built from TRBV25-1 and TRBJ1-1; TRBD1 is a possible D gene (5 bases). The CDR3 DNA reads TGTGCCAGCAGTGTAGGACACACGAACACTGAAGCTTTCTTT. Its protein product is CASSVGHTNTEAFF.